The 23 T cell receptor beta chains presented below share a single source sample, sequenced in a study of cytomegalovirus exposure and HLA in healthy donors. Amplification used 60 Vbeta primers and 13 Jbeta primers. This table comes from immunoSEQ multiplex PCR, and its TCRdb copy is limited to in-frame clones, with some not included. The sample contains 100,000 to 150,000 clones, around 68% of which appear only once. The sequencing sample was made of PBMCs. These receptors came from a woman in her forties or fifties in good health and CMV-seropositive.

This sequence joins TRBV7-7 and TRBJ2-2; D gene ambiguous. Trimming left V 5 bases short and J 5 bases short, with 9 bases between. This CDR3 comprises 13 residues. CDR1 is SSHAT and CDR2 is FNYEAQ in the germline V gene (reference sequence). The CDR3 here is CASSAIRTGELFF. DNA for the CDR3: TGTGCCAGCAGCGCCATCCGGACCGGGGAGCTGTTTTTT.

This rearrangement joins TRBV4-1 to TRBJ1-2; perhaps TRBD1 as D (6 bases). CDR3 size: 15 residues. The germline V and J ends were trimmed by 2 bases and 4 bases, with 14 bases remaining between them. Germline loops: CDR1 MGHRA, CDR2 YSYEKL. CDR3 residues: CASSQQDSSFYGYTF. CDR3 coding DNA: TGCGCCAGCAGCCAACAGGACAGCTCCTTCTATGGCTACACCTTC.

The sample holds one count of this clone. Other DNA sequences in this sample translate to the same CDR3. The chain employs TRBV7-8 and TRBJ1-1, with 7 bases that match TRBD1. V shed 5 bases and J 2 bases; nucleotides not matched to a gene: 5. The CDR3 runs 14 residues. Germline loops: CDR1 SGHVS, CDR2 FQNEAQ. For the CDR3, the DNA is TGTGCCAGCAGCCTGAGACAGGGAAACACTGAAGCTTTCTTT. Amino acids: CASSLRQGNTEAFF.

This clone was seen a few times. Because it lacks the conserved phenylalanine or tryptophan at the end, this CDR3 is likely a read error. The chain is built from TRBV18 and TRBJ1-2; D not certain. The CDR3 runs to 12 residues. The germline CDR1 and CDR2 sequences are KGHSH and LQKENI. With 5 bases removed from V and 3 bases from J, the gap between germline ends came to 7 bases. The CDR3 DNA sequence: TGTGCCAGCTCAAAAGATGACTATGGCTACACCGTC. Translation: CASSKDDYGYTV.

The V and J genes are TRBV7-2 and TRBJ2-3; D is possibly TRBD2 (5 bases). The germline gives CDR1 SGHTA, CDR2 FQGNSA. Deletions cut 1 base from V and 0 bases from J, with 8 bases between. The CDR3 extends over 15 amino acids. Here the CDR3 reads CASSLDSSSTDTQYF. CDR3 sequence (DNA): TGTGCCAGCAGCTTAGATTCTAGCAGCACAGATACGCAGTATTTT.

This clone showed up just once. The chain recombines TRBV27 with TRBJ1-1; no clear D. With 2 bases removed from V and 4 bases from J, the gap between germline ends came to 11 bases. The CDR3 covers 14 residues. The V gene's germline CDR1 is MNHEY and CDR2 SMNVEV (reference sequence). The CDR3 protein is CASSLTGFGTEAFF. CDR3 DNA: TGTGCCAGCAGTTTAACGGGGTTTGGCACTGAAGCTTTCTTT.

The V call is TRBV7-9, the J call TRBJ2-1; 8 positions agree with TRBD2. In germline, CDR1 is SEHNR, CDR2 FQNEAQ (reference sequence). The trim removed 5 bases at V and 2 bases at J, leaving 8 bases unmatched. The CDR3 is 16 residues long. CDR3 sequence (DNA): TGTGCCAGCAGCAATCAGGGTAGCGGGACCTACAATGAGCAGTTCTTC. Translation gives CASSNQGSGTYNEQFF. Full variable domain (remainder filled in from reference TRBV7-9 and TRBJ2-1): DTGVSQNPRHKITKRGQNVTFRCDPISEHNRLYWYRQTLGQGPEFLTYFQNEAQLEKSRLLSDRFSAERPKGSFSTLEIQRTEQGDSAMYLCASSNQGSGTYNEQFFGPGTRLTVL.

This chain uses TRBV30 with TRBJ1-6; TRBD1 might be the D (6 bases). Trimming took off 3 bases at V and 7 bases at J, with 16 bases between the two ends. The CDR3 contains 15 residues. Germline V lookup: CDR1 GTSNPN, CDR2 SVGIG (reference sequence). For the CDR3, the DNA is TGTGCCTGGAGAGGGGGTTTGAGATACAATTCACCCCTCCACTTT. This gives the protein CAWRGGLRYNSPLHF.

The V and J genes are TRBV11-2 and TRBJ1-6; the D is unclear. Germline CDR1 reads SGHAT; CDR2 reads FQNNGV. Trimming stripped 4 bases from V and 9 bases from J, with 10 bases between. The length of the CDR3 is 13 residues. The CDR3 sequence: CASSSGVLSPLHF. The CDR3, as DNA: TGTGCCAGCAGCTCCGGGGTCCTTTCACCCCTCCACTTT.

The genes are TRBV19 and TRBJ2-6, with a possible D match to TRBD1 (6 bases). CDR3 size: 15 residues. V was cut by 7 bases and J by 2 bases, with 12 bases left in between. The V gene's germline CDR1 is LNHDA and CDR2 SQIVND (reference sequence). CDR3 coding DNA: TGTGCCAGTAAACGGACAGACCCTGGGGCCAACGTCCTGACTTTC. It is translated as CASKRTDPGANVLTF.

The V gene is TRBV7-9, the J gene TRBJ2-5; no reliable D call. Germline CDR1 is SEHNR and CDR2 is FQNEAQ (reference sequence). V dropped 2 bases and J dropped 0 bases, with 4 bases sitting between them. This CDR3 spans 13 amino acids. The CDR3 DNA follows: TGTGCCAGCAGCTTAACGGACCAAGAGACCCAGTACTTC. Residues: CASSLTDQETQYF.

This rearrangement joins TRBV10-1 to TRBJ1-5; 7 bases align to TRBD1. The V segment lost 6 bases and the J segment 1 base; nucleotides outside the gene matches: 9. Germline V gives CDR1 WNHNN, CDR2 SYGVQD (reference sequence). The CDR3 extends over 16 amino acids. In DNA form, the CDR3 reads TGCGCCAGCAGCCCTAGAAACAGGGGAAGCAATCAGCCCCAGCATTTT. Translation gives CASSPRNRGSNQPQHF.

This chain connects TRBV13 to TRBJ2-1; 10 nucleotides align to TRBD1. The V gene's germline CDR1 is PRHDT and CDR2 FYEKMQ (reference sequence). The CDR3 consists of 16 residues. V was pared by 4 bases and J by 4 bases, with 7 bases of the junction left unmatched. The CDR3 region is CASSSLGGQGYNEQFF. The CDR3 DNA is TGTGCCAGCAGCTCATTAGGGGGACAGGGGTACAATGAGCAGTTCTTC.

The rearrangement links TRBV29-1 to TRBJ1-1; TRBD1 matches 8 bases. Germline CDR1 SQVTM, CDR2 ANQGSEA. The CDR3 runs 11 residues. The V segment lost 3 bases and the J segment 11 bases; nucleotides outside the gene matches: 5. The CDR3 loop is CSVDRGQLAFF. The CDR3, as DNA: TGCAGCGTTGACAGGGGGCAGCTTGCTTTCTTT.

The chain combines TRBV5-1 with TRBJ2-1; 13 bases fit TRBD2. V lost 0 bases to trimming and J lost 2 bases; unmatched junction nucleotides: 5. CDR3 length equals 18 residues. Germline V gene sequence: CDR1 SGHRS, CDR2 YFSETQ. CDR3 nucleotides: TGCGCCAGCAGCTTGGGGACTAGCGGGAGTTTCACCTACAATGAGCAGTTCTTC. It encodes CASSLGTSGSFTYNEQFF.

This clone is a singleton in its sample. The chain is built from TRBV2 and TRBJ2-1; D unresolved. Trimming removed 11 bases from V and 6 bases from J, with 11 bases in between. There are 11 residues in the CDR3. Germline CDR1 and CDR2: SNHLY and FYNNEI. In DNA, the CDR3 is TGTGCCTCAAGCCCCCTCAATGAGCAGTTCTTC. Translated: CASSPLNEQFF.

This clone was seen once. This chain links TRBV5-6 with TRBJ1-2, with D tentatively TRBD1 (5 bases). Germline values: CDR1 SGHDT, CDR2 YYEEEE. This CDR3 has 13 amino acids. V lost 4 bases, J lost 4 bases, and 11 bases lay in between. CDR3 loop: CASSLGGTYGYTF. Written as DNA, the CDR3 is TGTGCCAGCAGCCTAGGCGGGACCTATGGCTACACCTTC.

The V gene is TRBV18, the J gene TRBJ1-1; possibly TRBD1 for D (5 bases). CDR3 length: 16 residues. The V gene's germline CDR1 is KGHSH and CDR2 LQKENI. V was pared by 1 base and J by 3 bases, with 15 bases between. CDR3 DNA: TGTGCCAGCTCACCACTCGTAAGGGGCGTCGACACTGAAGCTTTCTTT. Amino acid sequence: CASSPLVRGVDTEAFF.

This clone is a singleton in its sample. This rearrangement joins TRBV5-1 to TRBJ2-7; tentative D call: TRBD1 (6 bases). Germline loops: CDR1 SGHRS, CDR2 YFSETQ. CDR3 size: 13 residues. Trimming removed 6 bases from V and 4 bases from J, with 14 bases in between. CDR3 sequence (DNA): TGCGCCAGCACCGGGACAAAAGAGTACGAGCAGTACTTC. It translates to CASTGTKEYEQYF.

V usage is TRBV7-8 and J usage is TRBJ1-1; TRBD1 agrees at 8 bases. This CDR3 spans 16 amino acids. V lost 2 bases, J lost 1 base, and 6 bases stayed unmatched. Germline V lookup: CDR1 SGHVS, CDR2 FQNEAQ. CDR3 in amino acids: CASSLMGQATNTEAFF. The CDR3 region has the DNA TGTGCCAGCAGCTTAATGGGACAGGCAACGAACACTGAAGCTTTCTTT.

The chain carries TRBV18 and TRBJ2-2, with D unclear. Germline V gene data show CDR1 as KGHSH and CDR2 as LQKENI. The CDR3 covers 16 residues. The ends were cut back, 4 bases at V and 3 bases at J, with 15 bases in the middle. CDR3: CASSRLSGPDTGELFF. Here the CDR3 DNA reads TGTGCCAGCTCACGTCTGTCAGGCCCTGACACCGGGGAGCTGTTTTTT.

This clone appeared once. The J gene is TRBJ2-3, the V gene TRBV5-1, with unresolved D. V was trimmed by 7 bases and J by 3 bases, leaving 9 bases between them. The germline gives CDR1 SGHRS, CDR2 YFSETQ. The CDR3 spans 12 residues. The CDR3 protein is CASRLGTDTQYF. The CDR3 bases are TGCGCCAGCCGTCTAGGAACAGATACGCAGTATTTT.

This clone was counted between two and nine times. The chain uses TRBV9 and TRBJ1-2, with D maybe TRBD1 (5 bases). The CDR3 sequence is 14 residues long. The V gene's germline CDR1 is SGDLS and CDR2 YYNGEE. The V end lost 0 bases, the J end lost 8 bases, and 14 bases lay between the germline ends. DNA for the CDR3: TGTGCCAGCAGCGTAGTACTTGCGGGACCCGGCTACACCTTC. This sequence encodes CASSVVLAGPGYTF. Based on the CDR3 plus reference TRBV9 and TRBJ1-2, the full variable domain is DSGVTQTPKHLITATGQRVTLRCSPRSGDLSVYWYQQSLDQGLQFLIQYYNGEERAKGNILERFSAQQFPDLHSELNLSSLELGDSALYFCASSVVLAGPGYTFGSGTRLTVV.